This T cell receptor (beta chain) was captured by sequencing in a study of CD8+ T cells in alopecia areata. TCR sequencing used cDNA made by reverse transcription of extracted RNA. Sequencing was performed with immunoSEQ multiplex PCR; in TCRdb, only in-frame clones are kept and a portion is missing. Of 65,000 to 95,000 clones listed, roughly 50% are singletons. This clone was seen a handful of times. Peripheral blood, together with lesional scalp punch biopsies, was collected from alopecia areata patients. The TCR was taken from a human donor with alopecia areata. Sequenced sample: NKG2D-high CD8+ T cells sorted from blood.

The CDR3 bases are TGTGCCAGCAGCCCGGGACAGGGGGAGACGGGCTACACCTTC. This translates into CASSPGQGETGYTF. This chain connects TRBV7-2 to TRBJ1-2; 11 bases line up with TRBD1. CDR3 length: 14 amino acids. V lost 5 bases to trimming and J lost 8 bases; unmatched junction nucleotides: 7. Germline values: CDR1 SGHTA, CDR2 FQGNSA. Supplemented by reference TRBV7-2 and TRBJ1-2, the full variable domain reads GAGVSQSPSNKVTEKGKDVELRCDPISGHTALYWYRQSLGQGLEFLIYFQGNSAPDKSGLPSDRFSAERTGGSVSTLTIQRTQQEDSAVYLCASSPGQGETGYTFGSGTRLTVV.